This T cell receptor (beta chain) was sequenced in a study of early T cells in non-severe SARS-CoV-2 infection. The study's findings and limits: VDJdb matching favored anti-spike CD8 responses, missing private and CD4 specificities.

About this clonotype: No antigen is known for it.

Individually, cDNA molecules had unique molecular identifiers attached to them. TCRdb reprocessed the 5' RACE reads via MiXCR and lists one record per CDR3 protein. The sample contains approximately 47,000 distinct CDR3 sequences, approximately 5.7% of which appear only once. V lost 8 bases, J lost 3 bases, and 10 bases stayed unmatched. Germline assignment: CDR1 SNHLY and CDR2 FYNNEI. CDR3 length equals 14 residues. This receptor was taken from an adult who was a healthcare worker with PCR-confirmed SARS-CoV-2 infection or an uninfected control (not recorded which). The genes are TRBV2 and TRBJ2-7; 7 bases are shared with TRBD2. Material: whole blood, obtained at baseline. CDR3 region: CASSGGAINYEQYF. The CDR3 DNA reads TGTGCCAGCTCGGGGGGAGCGATAAACTACGAGCAGTACTTC.